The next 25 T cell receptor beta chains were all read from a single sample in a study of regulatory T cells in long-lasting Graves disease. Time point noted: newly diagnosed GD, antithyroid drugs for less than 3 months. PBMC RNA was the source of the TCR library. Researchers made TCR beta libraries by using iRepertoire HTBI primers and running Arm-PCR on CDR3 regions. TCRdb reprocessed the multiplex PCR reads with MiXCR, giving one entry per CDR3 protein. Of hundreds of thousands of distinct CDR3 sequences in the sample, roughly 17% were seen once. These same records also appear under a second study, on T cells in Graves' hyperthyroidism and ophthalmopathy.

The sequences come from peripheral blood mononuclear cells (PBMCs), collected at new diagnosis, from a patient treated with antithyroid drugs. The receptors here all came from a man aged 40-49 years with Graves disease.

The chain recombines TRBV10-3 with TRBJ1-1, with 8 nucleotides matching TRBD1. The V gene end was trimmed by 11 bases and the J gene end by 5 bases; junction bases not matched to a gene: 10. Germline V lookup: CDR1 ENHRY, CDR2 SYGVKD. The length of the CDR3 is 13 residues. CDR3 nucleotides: TGTGCCGGCCAACAGGGGGAAGGGACTGAAGCTTTCTTT. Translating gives CAGQQGEGTEAFF.

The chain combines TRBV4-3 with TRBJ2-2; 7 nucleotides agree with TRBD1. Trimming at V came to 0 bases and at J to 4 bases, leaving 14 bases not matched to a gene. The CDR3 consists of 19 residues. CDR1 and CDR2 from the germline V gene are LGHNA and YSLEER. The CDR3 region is CASSQDDTHRPGGTGELFF. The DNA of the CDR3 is TGCGCCAGCAGCCAAGACGACACCCACCGCCCAGGGGGCACCGGGGAGCTGTTTTTT.

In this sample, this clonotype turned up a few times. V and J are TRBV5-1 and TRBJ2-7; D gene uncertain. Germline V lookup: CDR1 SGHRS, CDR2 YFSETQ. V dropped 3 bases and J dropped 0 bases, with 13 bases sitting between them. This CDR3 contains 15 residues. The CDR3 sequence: CASSSEDRLSYEQYF. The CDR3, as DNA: TGCGCCAGCAGCTCCGAGGACCGCCTCTCCTACGAGCAGTACTTC.

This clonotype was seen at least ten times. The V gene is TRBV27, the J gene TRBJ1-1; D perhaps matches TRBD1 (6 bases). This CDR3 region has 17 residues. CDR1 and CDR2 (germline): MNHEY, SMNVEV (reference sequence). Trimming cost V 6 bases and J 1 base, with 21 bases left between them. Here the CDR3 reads CASRLTMDSTSNTEAFF. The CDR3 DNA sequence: TGTGCCAGCAGACTGACCATGGACAGCACCTCGAACACTGAAGCTTTCTTT.

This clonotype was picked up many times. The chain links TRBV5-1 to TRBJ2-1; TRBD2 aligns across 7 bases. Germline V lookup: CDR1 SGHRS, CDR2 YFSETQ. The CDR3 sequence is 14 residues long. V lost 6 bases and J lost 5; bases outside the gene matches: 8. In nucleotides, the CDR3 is TGCGCCAGCATCCCCCGGACTAGACACAATGAGCAGTTCTTC. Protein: CASIPRTRHNEQFF.

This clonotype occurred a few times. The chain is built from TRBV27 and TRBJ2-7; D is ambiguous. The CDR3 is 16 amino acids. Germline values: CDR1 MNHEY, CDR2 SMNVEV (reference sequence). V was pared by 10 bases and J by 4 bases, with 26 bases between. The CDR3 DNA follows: TGTGCCACCACTACCCCCAACGTAGTGCCAATGTACGAGCAGTACTTC. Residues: CATTTPNVVPMYEQYF.

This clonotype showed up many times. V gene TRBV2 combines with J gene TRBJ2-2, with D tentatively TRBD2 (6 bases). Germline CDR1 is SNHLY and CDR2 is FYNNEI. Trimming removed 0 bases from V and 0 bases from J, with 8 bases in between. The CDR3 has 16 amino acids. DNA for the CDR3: TGTGCCAGCAGTGAAGCTGGCGGGACGAACACCGGGGAGCTGTTTTTT. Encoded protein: CASSEAGGTNTGELFF.

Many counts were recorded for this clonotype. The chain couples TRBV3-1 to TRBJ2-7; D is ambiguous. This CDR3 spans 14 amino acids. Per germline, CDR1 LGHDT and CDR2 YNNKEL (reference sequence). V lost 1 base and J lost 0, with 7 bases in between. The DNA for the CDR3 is TGTGCCAGCAGCCAAGTAACATACTCCTACGAGCAGTACTTC. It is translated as CASSQVTYSYEQYF.

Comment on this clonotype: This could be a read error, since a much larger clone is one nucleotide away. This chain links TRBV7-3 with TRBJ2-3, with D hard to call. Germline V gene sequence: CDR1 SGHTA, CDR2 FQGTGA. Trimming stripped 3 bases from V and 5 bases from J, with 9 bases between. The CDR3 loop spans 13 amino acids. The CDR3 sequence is CASSFESEDTQYF. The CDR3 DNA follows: TGTGCCAGCAGCTTCGAATCGGAAGATACGCAGTATTTT.

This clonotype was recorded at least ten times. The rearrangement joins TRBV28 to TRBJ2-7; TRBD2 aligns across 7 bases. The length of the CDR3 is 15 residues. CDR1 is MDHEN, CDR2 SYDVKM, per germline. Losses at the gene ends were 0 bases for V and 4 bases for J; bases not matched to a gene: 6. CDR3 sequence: CASSLWSSGEYEQYF. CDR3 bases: TGTGCCAGCAGTTTATGGTCTAGCGGAGAATACGAGCAGTACTTC. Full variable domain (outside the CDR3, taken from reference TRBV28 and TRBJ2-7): DVKVTQSSRYLVKRTGEKVFLECVQDMDHENMFWYRQDPGLGLRLIYFSYDVKMKEKGDIPEGYSVSREKKERFSLILESASTNQTSMYLCASSLWSSGEYEQYFGPGTRLTVT.

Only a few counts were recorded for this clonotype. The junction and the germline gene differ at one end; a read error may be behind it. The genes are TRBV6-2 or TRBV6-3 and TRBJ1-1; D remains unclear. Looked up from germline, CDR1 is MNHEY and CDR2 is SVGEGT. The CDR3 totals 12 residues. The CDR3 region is CASSLVSSPKLF. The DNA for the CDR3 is TGCGCCAGCAGTCTTGTAAGCTCCCCGAAACTCTTT.

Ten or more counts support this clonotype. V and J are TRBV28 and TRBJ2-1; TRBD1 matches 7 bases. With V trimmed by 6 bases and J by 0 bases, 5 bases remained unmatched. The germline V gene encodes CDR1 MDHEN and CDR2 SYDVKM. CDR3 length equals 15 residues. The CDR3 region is CASRDRARSYNEQFF. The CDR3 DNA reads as TGTGCCAGCAGAGACAGGGCTCGCTCCTACAATGAGCAGTTCTTC.

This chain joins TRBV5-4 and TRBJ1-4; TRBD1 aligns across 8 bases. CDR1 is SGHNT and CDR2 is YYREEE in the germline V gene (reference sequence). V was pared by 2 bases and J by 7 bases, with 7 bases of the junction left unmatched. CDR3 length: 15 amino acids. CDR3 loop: CASSFETGASEKLFF. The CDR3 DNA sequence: TGTGCCAGCAGCTTCGAGACAGGGGCGAGTGAAAAACTGTTTTTT.

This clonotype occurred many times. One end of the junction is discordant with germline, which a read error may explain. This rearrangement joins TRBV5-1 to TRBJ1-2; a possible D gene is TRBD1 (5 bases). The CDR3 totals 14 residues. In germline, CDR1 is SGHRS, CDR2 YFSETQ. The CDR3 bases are TGTGCCAGCAGCTTGCAGGGCCCCAACTATGGCTACACCTTC. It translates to CASSLQGPNYGYTF. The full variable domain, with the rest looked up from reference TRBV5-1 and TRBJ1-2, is KAGVTQTPRYLIKTRGQQVTLSCSPISGHRSVSWYQQTPGQGLQFLFEYFSETQRNKGNFPGRFSGRQFSNSRSEMNVSTLELGDSALYLCASSLQGPNYGYTFGSGTRLTVV.

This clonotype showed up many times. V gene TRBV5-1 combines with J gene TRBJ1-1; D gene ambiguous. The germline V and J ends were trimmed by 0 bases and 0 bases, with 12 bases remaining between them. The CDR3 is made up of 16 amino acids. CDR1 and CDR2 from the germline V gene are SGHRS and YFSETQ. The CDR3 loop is CASSLAPTQVNTEAFF. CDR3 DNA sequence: TGCGCCAGCAGCTTGGCCCCGACACAAGTGAACACTGAAGCTTTCTTT. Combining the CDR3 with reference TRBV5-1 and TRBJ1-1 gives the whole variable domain KAGVTQTPRYLIKTRGQQVTLSCSPISGHRSVSWYQQTPGQGLQFLFEYFSETQRNKGNFPGRFSGRQFSNSRSEMNVSTLELGDSALYLCASSLAPTQVNTEAFFGQGTRLTVV.

CDR3 protein: CASTRLGWGEQYF. The CDR3, as DNA: TGTGCCAGCACCCGACTTGGGTGGGGCGAGCAGTACTTC. V usage is TRBV9 and J usage is TRBJ2-7; no definite D call. The CDR3 contains 13 residues. The germline CDR1 and CDR2 sequences are SGDLS and YYNGEE. Trimming shortened V by 6 bases and J by 6 bases, and 16 bases separated the two germline ends.

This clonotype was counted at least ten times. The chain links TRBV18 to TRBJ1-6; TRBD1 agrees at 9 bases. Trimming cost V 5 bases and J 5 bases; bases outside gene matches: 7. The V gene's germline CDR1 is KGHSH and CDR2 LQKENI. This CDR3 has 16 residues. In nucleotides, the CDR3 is TGTGCCAGCTCAATGACAGGGGGAGGTAATAATTCACCCCTCCACTTT. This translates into CASSMTGGGNNSPLHF.

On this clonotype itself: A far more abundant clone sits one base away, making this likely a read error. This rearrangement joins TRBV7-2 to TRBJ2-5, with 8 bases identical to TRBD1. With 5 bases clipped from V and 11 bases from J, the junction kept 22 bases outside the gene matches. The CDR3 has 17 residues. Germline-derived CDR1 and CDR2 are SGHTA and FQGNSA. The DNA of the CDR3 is TGTGCCAGCAGCCCGAGACTACGGGACAGGACCTACAATGAGCAGTACTTC. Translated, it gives CASSPRLRDRTYNEQYF.

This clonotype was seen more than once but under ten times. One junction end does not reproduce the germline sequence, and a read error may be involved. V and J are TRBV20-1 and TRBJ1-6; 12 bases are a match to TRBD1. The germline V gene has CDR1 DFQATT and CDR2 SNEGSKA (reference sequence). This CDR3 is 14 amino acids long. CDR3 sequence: CSARPGTGGSPLRF. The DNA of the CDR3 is TGCAGTGCTAGGCCCGGGACAGGGGGCTCACCCCTCCGCTTT.

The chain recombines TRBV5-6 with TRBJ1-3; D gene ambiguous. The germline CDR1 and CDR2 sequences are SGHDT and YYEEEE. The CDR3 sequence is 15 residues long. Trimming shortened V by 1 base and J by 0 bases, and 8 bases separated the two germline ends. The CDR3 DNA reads TGTGCCAGCAGCTTGTTAAGGGCCTCTGGAAACACCATATATTTT. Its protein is CASSLLRASGNTIYF.

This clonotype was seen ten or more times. DNA for the CDR3: TGTGCCAGCAGTTTATATCGACAGGGCTCCTACGAGCAGTACTTC. As protein: CASSLYRQGSYEQYF. The gene calls are TRBV12-3 or TRBV12-4 and TRBJ2-7; 7 nucleotides line up with TRBD1. After removal of 2 bases from V and 0 bases from J, the junction contained 4 bases not matched to a gene. CDR3 length: 15 residues.

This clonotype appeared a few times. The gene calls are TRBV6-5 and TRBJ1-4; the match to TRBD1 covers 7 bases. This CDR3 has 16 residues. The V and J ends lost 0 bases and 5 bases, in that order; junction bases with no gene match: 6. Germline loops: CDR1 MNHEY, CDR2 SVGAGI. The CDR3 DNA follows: TGTGCCAGCAGTTACTCCCTCGGCAGGGGGAATGAAAAACTGTTTTTT. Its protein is CASSYSLGRGNEKLFF.

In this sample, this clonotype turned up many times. The CDR3 spells CAWSQGILYEQYF. The CDR3 nucleotides read TGTGCCTGGAGCCAAGGAATTCTTTACGAGCAGTACTTC. The V call is TRBV30, the J call TRBJ2-7; D is undetermined. The germline V gene encodes CDR1 GTSNPN and CDR2 SVGIG (reference sequence). The CDR3 spans 13 residues. V lost 3 bases, J lost 4 bases, and 13 bases lay in between.

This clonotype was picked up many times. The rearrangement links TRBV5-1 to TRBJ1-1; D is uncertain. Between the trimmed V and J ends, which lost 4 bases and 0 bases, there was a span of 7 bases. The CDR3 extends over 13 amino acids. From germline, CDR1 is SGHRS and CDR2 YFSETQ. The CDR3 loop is CASSADVNTEAFF. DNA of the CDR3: TGCGCCAGCAGCGCGGACGTGAACACTGAAGCTTTCTTT.

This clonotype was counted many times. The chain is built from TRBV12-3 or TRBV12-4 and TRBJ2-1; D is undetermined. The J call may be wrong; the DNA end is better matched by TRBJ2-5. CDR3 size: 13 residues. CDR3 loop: CASSLLLRETQYF. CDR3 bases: TGTGCCAGCAGCCTACTATTACGAGAGACCCAGTACTTC.